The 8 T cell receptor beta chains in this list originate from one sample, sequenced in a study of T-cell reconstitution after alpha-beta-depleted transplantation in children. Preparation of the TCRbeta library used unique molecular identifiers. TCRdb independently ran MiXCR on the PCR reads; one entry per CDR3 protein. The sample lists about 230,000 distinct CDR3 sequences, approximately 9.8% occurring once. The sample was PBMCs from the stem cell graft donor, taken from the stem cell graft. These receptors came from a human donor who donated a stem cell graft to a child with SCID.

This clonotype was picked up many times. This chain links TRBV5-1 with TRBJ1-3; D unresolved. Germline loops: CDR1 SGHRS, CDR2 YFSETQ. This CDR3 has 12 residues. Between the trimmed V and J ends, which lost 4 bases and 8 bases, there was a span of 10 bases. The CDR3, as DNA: TGCGCCAGCAGCCGAGATGGGGACACCATATATTTT. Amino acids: CASSRDGDTIYF.

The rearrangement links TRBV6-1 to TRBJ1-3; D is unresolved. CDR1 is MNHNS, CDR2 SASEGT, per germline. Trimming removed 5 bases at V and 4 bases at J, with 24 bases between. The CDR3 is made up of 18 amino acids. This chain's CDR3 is CASSKPDTAAFGGNTIYF. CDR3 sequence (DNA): TGTGCCAGCAGTAAGCCCGATACAGCGGCCTTTGGAGGAAACACCATATATTTT.

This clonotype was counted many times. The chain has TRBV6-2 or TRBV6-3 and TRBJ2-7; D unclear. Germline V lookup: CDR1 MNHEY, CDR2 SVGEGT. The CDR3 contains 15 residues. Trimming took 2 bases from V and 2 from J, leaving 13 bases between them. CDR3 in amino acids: CASSYTPFVPYEQYF. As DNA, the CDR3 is TGTGCCAGCAGTTACACCCCGTTTGTACCCTACGAGCAGTACTTC.

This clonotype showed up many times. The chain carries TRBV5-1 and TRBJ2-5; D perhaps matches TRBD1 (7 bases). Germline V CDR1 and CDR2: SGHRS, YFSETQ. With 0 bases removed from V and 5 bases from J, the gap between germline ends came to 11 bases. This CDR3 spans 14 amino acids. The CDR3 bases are TGCGCCAGCAGCTTGGCGACAGGGAGGGAGACCCAGTACTTC. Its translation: CASSLATGRETQYF.

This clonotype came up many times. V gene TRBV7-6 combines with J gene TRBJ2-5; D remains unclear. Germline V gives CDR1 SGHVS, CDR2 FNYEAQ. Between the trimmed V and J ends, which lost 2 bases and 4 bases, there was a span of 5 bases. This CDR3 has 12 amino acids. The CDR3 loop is CASSLWRETQYF. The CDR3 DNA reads TGTGCCAGCAGCTTATGGCGAGAGACCCAGTACTTC.

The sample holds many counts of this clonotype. The CDR3 is CATSDTSGGQETQYF. The CDR3 DNA reads as TGTGCCACCAGTGACACAAGCGGGGGCCAAGAGACCCAGTACTTC. The chain couples TRBV24-1 to TRBJ2-5, with TRBD2 identical over 8 bases. CDR3 length: 15 amino acids. Looked up from germline, CDR1 is KGHDR and CDR2 is SFDVKD. V gave up 4 bases and J gave up 1 base; unmatched junction bases: 4.

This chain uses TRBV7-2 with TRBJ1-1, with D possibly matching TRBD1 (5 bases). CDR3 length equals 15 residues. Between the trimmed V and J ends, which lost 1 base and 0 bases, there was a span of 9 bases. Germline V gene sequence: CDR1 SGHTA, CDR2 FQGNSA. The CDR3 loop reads CASSLGQLVNTEAFF. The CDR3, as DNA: TGTGCCAGCAGCTTAGGACAGCTAGTGAACACTGAAGCTTTCTTT.

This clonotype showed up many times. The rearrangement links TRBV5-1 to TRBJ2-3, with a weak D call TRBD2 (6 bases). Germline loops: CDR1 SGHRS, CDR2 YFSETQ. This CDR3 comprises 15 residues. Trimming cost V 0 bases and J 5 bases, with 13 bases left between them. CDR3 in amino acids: CASSLDSGPLDTQYF. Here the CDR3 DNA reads TGCGCCAGCAGCTTGGACAGCGGGCCCTTAGATACGCAGTATTTT.